This T cell receptor (beta chain) was recovered during a study of blood T cell repertoires in COVID-19. Turning to the study itself: The United States, Italy and Spain provided the acute and convalescent COVID-19 samples. T cells, B-cell-depleted T cells, or PBMCs supplied cDNA or gDNA.

Clones were sequenced by immunoSEQ multiplex PCR, and TCRdb holds only the in-frame ones, with some missing. This sample yields approximately 300,000 clones, of which more than 85% are seen a single time; 3.9% belongs to the top ten. V lost 5 bases to trimming and J lost 5 bases; unmatched junction nucleotides: 13. This CDR3 is built from 16 residues. Germline V gene lookup returns CDR1 SGHTA and CDR2 FQGNSA. Sequenced input: PBMCs or T cells enriched from blood (not recorded which). The receptor's source is a woman in her thirties who had been exposed to COVID-19. V usage is TRBV7-2 and J usage is TRBJ2-7, with TRBD1 identical over 9 bases. The CDR3 sequence: CASSNSPGTGKNEQYF. In DNA, the CDR3 is TGTGCCAGCAGCAATTCGCCCGGGACAGGGAAGAACGAGCAGTACTTC. Drawing the rest from reference TRBV7-2 and TRBJ2-7, the complete variable domain is GAGVSQSPSNKVTEKGKDVELRCDPISGHTALYWYRQSLGQGLEFLIYFQGNSAPDKSGLPSDRFSAERTGGSVSTLTIQRTQQEDSAVYLCASSNSPGTGKNEQYFGPGTRLTVT.